These 31 T cell receptor beta chains share one sample of origin, sequenced in a study of blood T cell repertoires in COVID-19. Sequencing used immunoSEQ multiplex PCR; TCRdb keeps in-frame clones, though not all of them. In the table there are 200,000 or so clones, approximately 80% of which are singletons. Material for sequencing was PBMCs or T cells enriched from blood (not recorded which). These TCRs come from a woman aged 40 to 55 with acute COVID-19.

This clone has just a few counts. The chain employs TRBV19 and TRBJ1-6; possibly TRBD1 for D (6 bases). The CDR3 loop spans 15 amino acids. V gave up 4 bases and J gave up 7 bases, with 14 bases separating them. Germline V CDR1 and CDR2: LNHDA, SQIVND (reference sequence). The DNA for the CDR3 is TGTGCCAGTAGTACTCAGACAGGAAGAAATTCACCCCTCCACTTT. This codes for CASSTQTGRNSPLHF.

This sequence joins TRBV10-3 and TRBJ1-2, with TRBD1 matching over 10 bases. Trimming at V came to 3 bases and at J to 6 bases, leaving 4 bases not matched to a gene. This CDR3 spans 14 amino acids. Germline-derived CDR1 and CDR2 are ENHRY and SYGVKD. The CDR3 loop is CAISERQGADGYTF. The CDR3 coding sequence is TGTGCCATCAGTGAAAGACAGGGGGCTGATGGCTACACCTTC.

V gene TRBV28 combines with J gene TRBJ2-3; D is uncertain. Trimming removed 4 bases from V and 1 base from J, with 6 bases in between. CDR1 MDHEN and CDR2 SYDVKM come from the germline V gene. This CDR3 has 13 residues. CDR3: CASSSPGTDTQYF. CDR3 DNA sequence: TGTGCCAGCAGTTCCCCTGGCACAGATACGCAGTATTTT.

The rearrangement uses TRBV28 and TRBJ2-5; 10 bases fit TRBD2. Trimming at V came to 4 bases and at J to 5 bases, leaving 4 bases not matched to a gene. The germline gives CDR1 MDHEN, CDR2 SYDVKM. This CDR3 contains 14 residues. The CDR3 nucleotides are TGTGCCAGCAGTTCCGGGACTAGCGTGGAGACCCAGTACTTC. Protein: CASSSGTSVETQYF.

The chain links TRBV9 to TRBJ1-2, with a tentative D call TRBD1 (5 bases). The CDR3 loop spans 14 amino acids. V dropped 4 bases and J dropped 4 bases, with 14 bases sitting between them. CDR1 and CDR2 (germline): SGDLS, YYNGEE. The CDR3 DNA reads as TGTGCCAGCAGCCAAGGTCGGGGGACCTATGGCTACACCTTC. Its protein is CASSQGRGTYGYTF.

The DNA for the CDR3 is TGTGCCAGCAGCCCCCGCACTGAAGCTTTCTTT. It yields the protein CASSPRTEAFF. V and J are TRBV9 and TRBJ1-1; D not resolved. CDR1 is SGDLS and CDR2 is YYNGEE in the germline V gene. The V end was cut by 4 bases, the J end by 4 bases, with 5 bases between. The CDR3 contains 11 residues.

This chain joins TRBV5-6 and TRBJ2-3; 7 bases are shared with TRBD1. The CDR3 has 16 amino acids. Germline lookup yields CDR1 SGHDT and CDR2 YYEEEE. V shed 1 base and J 2 bases; nucleotides not matched to a gene: 7. The CDR3 nucleotides are TGTGCCAGCAGCTTGAACAGGGGTTTCTTCACAGATACGCAGTATTTT. Translating gives CASSLNRGFFTDTQYF.

This clone was picked up one time. This rearrangement joins TRBV6-1 to TRBJ1-5; D is undetermined. The length of the CDR3 is 12 residues. Per germline, CDR1 MNHNS and CDR2 SASEGT. Deletions cut 2 bases from V and 7 bases from J, with 6 bases between. DNA of the CDR3: TGTGCCAGCAGTGAAAGACAACAGCCCCAGCATTTT. It codes for CASSERQQPQHF.

In this sample, this clone turned up a few times. This chain links TRBV10-3 with TRBJ2-2, with 9 bases matching TRBD2. Trimming removed 5 bases from V and 4 bases from J; junction bases left unmatched: 11. The CDR3 extends over 17 amino acids. CDR1 is ENHRY, CDR2 SYGVKD, per germline. As DNA, the CDR3 is TGTGCCATCAGTCCCAGCGGGAGGCCCGGGGGCACCGGGGAGCTGTTTTTT. Translating gives CAISPSGRPGGTGELFF.

V gene TRBV2 combines with J gene TRBJ2-3, with a weak D call TRBD2 (5 bases). This CDR3 is built from 15 residues. Germline V gene data show CDR1 as SNHLY and CDR2 as FYNNEI. Trimming took 6 bases from V and 2 from J, leaving 15 bases between them. CDR3 residues: CASSLLSGFTDTQYF. The CDR3 DNA reads as TGTGCCAGCAGCCTATTGAGCGGTTTCACAGATACGCAGTATTTT.

Here the CDR3 DNA reads TGTGCCAGCAGTGCCCGGGGCACTGAAGCTTTCTTT. It translates to CASSARGTEAFF. The chain carries TRBV2 and TRBJ1-1; D unclear. From germline, CDR1 is SNHLY and CDR2 FYNNEI. CDR3 size: 12 residues. Trimming shortened V by 4 bases and J by 4 bases, and 7 bases separated the two germline ends.

The gene calls are TRBV6-5 and TRBJ2-1; D is undetermined. Per germline, CDR1 MNHEY and CDR2 SVGAGI. This CDR3 contains 13 residues. V was clipped by 8 bases and J by 9 bases, with 17 bases between them. CDR3 residues: CASSLNGRGEQFF. The CDR3 DNA reads as TGTGCCAGCTCGCTTAACGGCAGAGGTGAGCAGTTCTTC.

The J gene is TRBJ2-3, the V gene TRBV2, with TRBD2 matching over 10 bases. Per the germline V gene, CDR1 is SNHLY and CDR2 is FYNNEI. After removal of 6 bases from V and 4 bases from J, the junction contained 4 bases not matched to a gene. The CDR3 covers 14 residues. The CDR3 nucleotides read TGTGCCAGCAGAAGCGGGAGGGCCGCAGATACGCAGTATTTT. The encoded protein is CASRSGRAADTQYF.

This rearrangement joins TRBV30 to TRBJ2-7; D is perhaps TRBD2 (5 bases). The germline gives CDR1 GTSNPN, CDR2 SVGIG (reference sequence). V dropped 0 bases and J dropped 3 bases, with 6 bases sitting between them. The CDR3 is made up of 12 amino acids. The CDR3 DNA follows: TGTGCCTGGAGTGTAGCGGTCTACGAGCAGTACTTC. It specifies CAWSVAVYEQYF.

The count of this clone is one. The CDR3 is CASSSPGQGFYGYTF. The CDR3 nucleotides are TGTGCCAGCAGTTCCCCGGGACAGGGGTTTTATGGCTACACCTTC. V is TRBV27 and J is TRBJ1-2, with 10 bases lining up with TRBD1. The length of the CDR3 is 15 residues. The J segment lost 5 bases and the V segment lost 4 bases, leaving 7 bases of the junction unmatched. Germline V CDR1 and CDR2: MNHEY, SMNVEV (reference sequence).

The chain has TRBV5-4 and TRBJ2-2; D may be TRBD1 (6 bases). The germline CDR1 and CDR2 sequences are SGHNT and YYREEE (reference sequence). V lost 5 bases, J lost 4 bases, and 15 bases lay in between. This CDR3 contains 15 residues. The CDR3: CASRPRGTVTGELFF. DNA of the CDR3: TGTGCCAGCAGGCCGAGGGGGACGGTCACCGGGGAGCTGTTTTTT. Looking up the rest from reference TRBV5-4 and TRBJ2-2 gives the full variable domain: ETGVTQSPTHLIKTRGQQVTLRCSSQSGHNTVSWYQQALGQGPQFIFQYYREEENGRGNFPPRFSGLQFPNYSSELNVNALELDDSALYLCASRPRGTVTGELFFGEGSRLTVL.

The gene calls are TRBV5-4 and TRBJ1-4, with D possibly matching TRBD1 (5 bases). This CDR3 has 15 residues. Germline V gene lookup returns CDR1 SGHNT and CDR2 YYREEE (reference sequence). The V and J ends lost 7 bases and 4 bases respectively, with 17 bases between them. The CDR3 loop reads CASRRDSNINEKLFF. CDR3 in DNA: TGTGCCAGCCGTCGTGACAGCAACATTAATGAAAAACTGTTTTTT.

J is TRBJ2-2 and V is TRBV6-4, with TRBD1 matching over 10 bases. Germline CDR1 MRHNA, CDR2 SNTAGT. The CDR3 contains 16 residues. Germline trimming cut 3 bases from V and 5 bases from J; bases unmatched to any gene: 6. This CDR3 reads CASSDHDRGQTGELFF. CDR3 bases: TGTGCCAGCAGTGATCATGACAGGGGGCAAACCGGGGAGCTGTTTTTT.

The V and J genes are TRBV5-5 and TRBJ2-2, with 8 nucleotides matching TRBD2. J was trimmed by 6 bases and V by 5 bases; bases with no gene match: 3. CDR1 and CDR2 from the germline V gene are SGHKS and YYEKEE (reference sequence). The CDR3 is 13 amino acids. CDR3 in amino acids: CASRQTSAGELFF. The CDR3 DNA sequence: TGTGCCAGCAGGCAGACTAGCGCCGGGGAGCTGTTTTTT.

The chain joins TRBV7-2 to TRBJ1-2; TRBD1 agrees at 7 bases. Trimming at V came to 6 bases and at J to 6 bases, leaving 7 bases not matched to a gene. Germline V CDR1 and CDR2: SGHTA, FQGNSA. This CDR3 has 13 amino acids. In nucleotides, the CDR3 is TGTGCCAGCAGTTGGACAGGCCTAGATGGCTACACCTTC. Translation: CASSWTGLDGYTF.

This chain connects TRBV7-8 to TRBJ2-3, with 7 positions matching TRBD1. This CDR3 has 15 residues. Germline V gives CDR1 SGHVS, CDR2 FQNEAQ. The J segment lost 8 bases and the V segment lost 5 bases, leaving 13 bases of the junction unmatched. DNA of the CDR3: TGTGCCAGCAGCCCCGACAGGGCCCAACGAAGTACGCAGTATTTT. Its translation is CASSPDRAQRSTQYF.

V and J are TRBV12-3 or TRBV12-4 and TRBJ1-3, with D unclear. Trimming stripped 1 base from V and 6 bases from J, with 4 bases between. The CDR3 length is 12 residues. CDR3 in amino acids: CASSLDLNTIYF. The CDR3 region has the DNA TGTGCCAGCAGTTTAGATCTAAACACCATATATTTT.

The gene calls are TRBV10-1 and TRBJ1-4, with D possibly being TRBD1 (5 bases). The germline V gene encodes CDR1 WNHNN and CDR2 SYGVQD (reference sequence). Trimming removed 8 bases at V and 8 bases at J, with 15 bases between. This CDR3 region has 13 residues. The CDR3 loop is CASAGEVGEKLFF. As DNA, the CDR3 is TGCGCCAGCGCGGGGGAGGTAGGCGAAAAACTGTTTTTT.

The chain uses TRBV30 and TRBJ2-3; D is possibly TRBD2 (7 bases). V was clipped by 2 bases and J by 2 bases, with 14 bases between them. Germline-derived CDR1 and CDR2 are GTSNPN and SVGIG (reference sequence). The CDR3 covers 15 residues. The CDR3 spells CAWSLRGLYTDTQYF. The CDR3 nucleotides are TGTGCCTGGAGTCTGCGGGGGCTCTACACAGATACGCAGTATTTT. Together with reference TRBV30 and TRBJ2-3, the CDR3 gives the full variable domain: SQTIHQWPATLVQPVGSPLSLECTVEGTSNPNLYWYRQAAGRGLQLLFYSVGIGQISSEVPQNLSASRPQDRQFILSSKKLLLSDSGFYLCAWSLRGLYTDTQYFGPGTRLTVL.

The rearrangement joins TRBV11-2 to TRBJ1-6; TRBD1 agrees at 7 bases. V shed 5 bases and J 9 bases; nucleotides not matched to a gene: 7. This CDR3 region has 14 residues. CDR1 is SGHAT and CDR2 is FQNNGV in the germline V gene. CDR3 sequence (DNA): TGTGCCAGCAGCCCTCTCAGGGGGACTTCACCCCTCCACTTT. Amino acid sequence: CASSPLRGTSPLHF.

The rearrangement links TRBV23-1 to TRBJ2-7; 11 bases fit TRBD1. TRBV23-1 has ORF status, its function being uncertain. The CDR3 length is 17 residues. The ends lost 5 bases at V and 0 bases at J; junction bases unmatched: 9. The CDR3 DNA follows: TGCGCCAGCAGTGACCGGGACAGGGGGTACCACTCCTACGAGCAGTACTTC. Translated, it gives CASSDRDRGYHSYEQYF.

Note on this clone: Other DNA variants within this sample encode the same CDR3. J is TRBJ1-3 and V is TRBV19, with D perhaps matching TRBD1 (5 bases). Germline CDR1 reads LNHDA; CDR2 reads SQIVND (reference sequence). The CDR3 extends over 15 amino acids. V was shortened by 6 bases and J by 0 bases, with 12 bases between the two germline ends. The CDR3 sequence is CASSTTGSSGNTIYF. DNA for the CDR3: TGTGCCAGTAGCACAACAGGAAGCTCTGGAAACACCATATATTTT.

The chain is built from TRBV7-3 and TRBJ2-3; 8 bases fit TRBD1. V was clipped by 5 bases and J by 4 bases; unmatched bases: 14. Germline CDR1 reads SGHTA; CDR2 reads FQGTGA. The CDR3 is made up of 17 amino acids. This chain's CDR3 is CASSPGFTGGLPDTQYF. CDR3 sequence (DNA): TGTGCCAGCAGCCCGGGGTTCACAGGGGGGTTACCAGATACGCAGTATTTT.

This chain connects TRBV30 to TRBJ1-6, with D maybe TRBD1 (5 bases). Germline V CDR1 and CDR2: GTSNPN, SVGIG (reference sequence). V was trimmed by 0 bases and J by 1 base, leaving 13 bases between them. The CDR3 has 17 amino acids. The CDR3 protein is CAWSVQQARSYNSPLHF. The CDR3 bases are TGTGCCTGGAGTGTACAACAGGCTAGATCCTATAATTCACCCCTCCACTTT.

The rearrangement uses TRBV5-4 and TRBJ1-1; D is ambiguous. The V and J ends lost 0 bases and 1 base respectively, with 16 bases between them. The CDR3 has 17 residues. In germline, CDR1 is SGHNT, CDR2 YYREEE (reference sequence). CDR3 in DNA: TGTGCCAGCAGCTTGGACAGCGGGCCGAATTCGAACACTGAAGCTTTCTTT. Translated: CASSLDSGPNSNTEAFF.

The V call is TRBV19, the J call TRBJ1-2, with no clear D. Looked up from germline, CDR1 is LNHDA and CDR2 is SQIVND (reference sequence). The CDR3 extends over 12 amino acids. V lost 5 bases and J 7 bases, leaving 11 bases between the germline ends. The CDR3 region has the DNA TGTGCCAGTAGTGTCCCCAGGCGTGGCTACACCTTC. It yields the protein CASSVPRRGYTF.